This TCR beta chain was sequenced for a study of CD8+CD57+ T cells in acquired aplastic anemia. In the study overall: Sorted CD4+ plus CD8+ cells gave DNA averaging approximately 2.9 ug.

CD8+CD57+ cell expansion, shown by flow cytometry, had occurred in the patients selected for sequencing. Each patient had severe acquired aplastic anemia. Study results and caveats: It was found that roughly 31 CD8+ CDR3 sequences were shared between patients and controls.

Genomic DNA, serving as template, underwent TCR beta VDJ and CDR3 profiling. From the reads, TCRdb called clonotypes with MiXCR, one entry per CDR3 protein. This table holds roughly 250,000 distinct CDR3 sequences, 82% found once. This clonotype has ten or more counts. Its antigen remains unidentified. The germline gives CDR1 MNHEY, CDR2 SVGEGT. The CDR3 is 15 residues long. Trimming stripped 2 bases from V and 4 bases from J, with 11 bases between. The TCR sequence derives from a human donor with aplastic anemia. This chain links TRBV6-2 or TRBV6-3 with TRBJ2-2, with D tentatively TRBD2 (6 bases). Sequenced: sorted CD4+, CD8+, or CD8+CD57+ T cells (not recorded which) from PBMCs. This chain's CDR3 is CASSYGTLSTGELFF. The CDR3 DNA reads as TGTGCCAGCAGTTACGGGACTCTAAGCACCGGGGAGCTGTTTTTT.